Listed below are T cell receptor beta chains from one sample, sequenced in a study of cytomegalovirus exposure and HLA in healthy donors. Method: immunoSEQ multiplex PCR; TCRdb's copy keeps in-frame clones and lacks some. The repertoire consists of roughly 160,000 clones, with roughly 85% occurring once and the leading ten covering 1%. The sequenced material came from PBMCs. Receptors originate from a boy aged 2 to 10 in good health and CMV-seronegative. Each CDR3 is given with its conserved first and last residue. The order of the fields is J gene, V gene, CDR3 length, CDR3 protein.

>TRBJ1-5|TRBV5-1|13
CASSLGTNQPQHF
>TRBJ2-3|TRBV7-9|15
CASSLGDYHTDTQYF
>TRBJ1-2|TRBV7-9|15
CASSQDRDRGDGYTF
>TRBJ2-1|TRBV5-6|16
CASSLRVGGTYNEQFF
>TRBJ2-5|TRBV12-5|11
CASGTQETQYF
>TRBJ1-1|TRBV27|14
CASRPQGGRTEAFF
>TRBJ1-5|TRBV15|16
CATSTDRRMGNQPQHF
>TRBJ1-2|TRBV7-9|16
CSSSSPSRTANYGYTF
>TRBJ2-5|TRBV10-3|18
CMFRHQWGEGGDVETQYF
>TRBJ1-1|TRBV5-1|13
CASSFYGNTEAFF
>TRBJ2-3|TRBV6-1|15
CASRGLAGGADTQYF
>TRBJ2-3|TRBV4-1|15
CASSQGSGNWDTQYF
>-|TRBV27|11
CASSPGYEQYF
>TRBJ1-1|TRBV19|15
CASSISGQGNTEAFF
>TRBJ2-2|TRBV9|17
CASSVRGGQAATGELFF
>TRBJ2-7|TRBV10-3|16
CAISEGGGRGTYEQYF
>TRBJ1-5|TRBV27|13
CASSLTLGQPQHF
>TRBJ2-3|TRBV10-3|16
CAIKGQGLGSTDTQYF
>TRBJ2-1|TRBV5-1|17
CASSSGLAGGRGNEQFF
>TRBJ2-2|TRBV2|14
CASSVRENTGELFF
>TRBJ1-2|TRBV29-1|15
CSVEDRGTGYYGYTF
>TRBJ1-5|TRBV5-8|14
CASSRASVNQPQHF
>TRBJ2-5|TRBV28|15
CASSLPTGTGETQYF
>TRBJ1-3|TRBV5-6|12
CASSLVENTIYF
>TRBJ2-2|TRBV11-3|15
CASSFTRGHTGELFF
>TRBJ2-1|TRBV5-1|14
CASSLAGIAYEQFF
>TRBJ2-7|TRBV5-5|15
CASSFGAGGSYEQYF
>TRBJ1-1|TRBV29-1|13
CSIHRDIRTEAFF
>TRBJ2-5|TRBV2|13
CASSYSLPETQYF
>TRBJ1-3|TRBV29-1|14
CSVEFTGAGNTIYF
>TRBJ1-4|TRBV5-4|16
CASSRRRADGNEKLFF
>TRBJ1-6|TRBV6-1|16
CASSEALGGVNSPLHF
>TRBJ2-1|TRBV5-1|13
CASSLGDRAEQFF
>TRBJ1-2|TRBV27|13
CASSSGGVYGYTF
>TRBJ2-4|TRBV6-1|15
CASRGGRLAKNIQYF
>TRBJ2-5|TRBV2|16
CASSRTLQGGGETQYF
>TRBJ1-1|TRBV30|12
CAWDRENTEAFF
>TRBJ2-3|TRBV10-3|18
CAISESVAGGRSTDTQYF
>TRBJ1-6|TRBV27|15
CASSIGTDYNSPLHF
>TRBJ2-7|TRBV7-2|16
CASSLWSWSGYYEQYF
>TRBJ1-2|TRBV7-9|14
CSSSLAGANYGYTF
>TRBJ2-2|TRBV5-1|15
CASSAAGGITGELFF
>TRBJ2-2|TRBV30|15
CAWSVGGISTGELFF
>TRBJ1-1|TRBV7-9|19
CASSLDLSSYGQPNTEAFF
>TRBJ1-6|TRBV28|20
CASTMGQGKPFISYNSPLHF
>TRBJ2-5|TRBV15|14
CATSTPGFQETQYF
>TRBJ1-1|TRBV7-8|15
CASSLVVGLNTEAFF
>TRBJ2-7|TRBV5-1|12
CASQGSSYEQYF
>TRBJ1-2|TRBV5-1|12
CASSLAGYGYTF
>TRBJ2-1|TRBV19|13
CASSIQRGTEQFF